Presented here are 17 T cell receptor beta chains from one specimen sequenced in a study of shared clonotypes between healthy human individuals. Clones were read by immunoSEQ multiplex PCR, and TCRdb kept only the in-frame ones, dropping some. The sample records 490,000 or so clones, roughly 85% being singletons. The sequenced sample was PBMCs. These receptors all come from a woman aged 40 to 49 in good health. Some clones in this sample may be carry-over from other donors' samples.

The chain recombines TRBV30 with TRBJ2-2, with D perhaps matching TRBD1 (5 bases). Per the germline V gene, CDR1 is GTSNPN and CDR2 is SVGIG (reference sequence). This CDR3 is 13 amino acids long. V was trimmed by 2 bases and J by 7 bases, leaving 11 bases between them. The CDR3 DNA reads as TGTGCCTGGAGTCCGGACATGTACGGGGAGCTGTTTTTT. Translation gives CAWSPDMYGELFF.

This rearrangement joins TRBV7-9 to TRBJ2-7; 15 nucleotides align to TRBD2. After removal of 1 base from V and 1 base from J, the junction contained 8 bases not matched to a gene. Germline V gene lookup returns CDR1 SEHNR and CDR2 FQNEAQ (reference sequence). CDR3 length: 19 residues. The CDR3 is CASSLVGLAGGKISYEQYF. The CDR3 DNA sequence: TGTGCCAGCAGCTTAGTTGGACTAGCGGGAGGGAAGATATCCTACGAGCAGTACTTC.

The CDR3 nucleotides are TGTGCCAGCAGCGTAGGGGCAGGGAGGGTCTATGGCTACACCTTC. Amino acid sequence: CASSVGAGRVYGYTF. The chain employs TRBV9 and TRBJ1-2, with D possibly being TRBD1 (5 bases). The length of the CDR3 is 15 residues. Trimming left V 0 bases short and J 4 bases short, with 13 bases between. Germline values: CDR1 SGDLS, CDR2 YYNGEE.

The table lists this clone with a few counts. The chain links TRBV7-7 to TRBJ2-5, with unresolved D. The length of the CDR3 is 14 residues. Germline loops: CDR1 SSHAT, CDR2 FNYEAQ (reference sequence). Trimming took off 4 bases at V and 4 bases at J, with 13 bases between the two ends. CDR3 in DNA: TGTGCCAGCAGCTCGGGCCCCGCCGGAGAGACCCAGTACTTC. This gives the protein CASSSGPAGETQYF.

The genes are TRBV19 and TRBJ2-6; D gene ambiguous. This CDR3 is 16 amino acids long. The V gene lost 4 bases and the J gene lost 2 bases, with 12 bases spanning the gap. The germline V gene encodes CDR1 LNHDA and CDR2 SQIVND (reference sequence). Written as DNA, the CDR3 is TGTGCCAGTAGTAATGGGATTCGCACTGGGGCCAACGTCCTGACTTTC. It translates to CASSNGIRTGANVLTF.

The sample holds a few counts of this clone. This chain joins TRBV6-4 and TRBJ1-5, with D possibly TRBD1 on 6 matching bases. Germline V gene lookup returns CDR1 MRHNA and CDR2 SNTAGT. The germline V and J ends were trimmed by 5 bases and 5 bases, with 19 bases remaining between them. The CDR3 extends over 16 amino acids. The CDR3 region has the DNA TGTGCCAGCAGTCAACGTTTACAGGGTAAGCATCAGCCCCAGCATTTT. Its protein product is CASSQRLQGKHQPQHF.

The chain links TRBV7-9 to TRBJ2-7; 9 positions agree with TRBD1. The V gene end was trimmed by 5 bases and the J gene end by 6 bases; junction bases not matched to a gene: 11. The CDR3 totals 15 residues. The germline gives CDR1 SEHNR, CDR2 FQNEAQ (reference sequence). This CDR3 is CASSHGPGQGSEQYF. The CDR3 DNA sequence: TGTGCCAGCAGCCACGGACCGGGACAGGGCTCCGAGCAGTACTTC.

This clone was detected only once. V and J are TRBV7-2 and TRBJ2-1, with D perhaps TRBD1 (6 bases). Germline CDR1 reads SGHTA; CDR2 reads FQGNSA. V lost 0 bases and J 5 bases, leaving 8 bases between the germline ends. The CDR3 has 14 residues. CDR3 sequence reads: CASSLAGANNEQFF. Here the CDR3 DNA reads TGTGCCAGCAGCTTAGCGGGGGCAAACAATGAGCAGTTCTTC.

Remarks on this clone: It is likely a read error: a sequence one base away is far more abundant. This specimen includes other DNA sequences encoding the same CDR3. The CDR3 DNA reads TGTGCCAGCTCATCCGCGGACGGGTCCTATGAGCAGTACTTC. This encodes CASSSADGSYEQYF. The chain uses TRBV18 and TRBJ2-7; no firm D call. This CDR3 contains 14 residues. The germline V gene has CDR1 KGHSH and CDR2 LQKENI.

The rearrangement uses TRBV18 and TRBJ1-4; no definite D call. V was shortened by 1 base and J by 2 bases, with 8 bases between the two germline ends. This CDR3 is 15 amino acids long. Germline V gene data show CDR1 as KGHSH and CDR2 as LQKENI. This CDR3 reads CASSPRVQTNEKLFF. In DNA, the CDR3 is TGTGCCAGCTCACCACGGGTGCAGACTAATGAAAAACTGTTTTTT.

V is TRBV28 and J is TRBJ2-6, with unresolved D. Germline lookup yields CDR1 MDHEN and CDR2 SYDVKM. The V end lost 5 bases, the J end lost 0 bases, and 8 bases lay between the germline ends. There are 15 residues in the CDR3. The CDR3 nucleotides are TGTGCCAGCAGTCTTCAGCTCTCTGGGGCCAACGTCCTGACTTTC. Translated: CASSLQLSGANVLTF.

The chain is built from TRBV4-2 and TRBJ2-5, with 7 bases that match TRBD2. CDR3 length: 18 residues. CDR1 is LGHNA and CDR2 is YNFKEQ in the germline V gene. V gave up 1 base and J gave up 5 bases; unmatched junction bases: 16. CDR3 sequence (DNA): TGTGCCAGCAGCCAAGTGGGCGGTGGTGGCGGGAGCAGGGAGACCCAGTACTTC. It specifies CASSQVGGGGGSRETQYF.

The table lists this clone with a few counts. V usage is TRBV2 and J usage is TRBJ2-7, with D possibly matching TRBD2 (6 bases). Per germline, CDR1 SNHLY and CDR2 FYNNEI. The CDR3 is 16 residues long. With 3 bases removed from V and 0 bases from J, the gap between germline ends came to 15 bases. CDR3 nucleotides: TGTGCCAGCAGTGATAACGCGGGGAAAAGCTCCTACGAGCAGTACTTC. Translation: CASSDNAGKSSYEQYF. The entire variable domain, with the rest obtained from reference TRBV2 and TRBJ2-7, is as follows: EPEVTQTPSHQVTQMGQEVILRCVPISNHLYFYWYRQILGQKVEFLVSFYNNEISEKSEIFDDQFSVERPDGSNFTLKIRSTKLEDSAMYFCASSDNAGKSSYEQYFGPGTRLTVT.

The chain employs TRBV6-5 and TRBJ1-1, with 9 bases identical to TRBD1. The V segment lost 6 bases and the J segment 8 bases; nucleotides outside the gene matches: 7. Germline CDR1 MNHEY, CDR2 SVGAGI. The CDR3 contains 13 residues. CDR3 sequence reads: CASSPSGTGEAFF. In DNA, the CDR3 is TGTGCCAGCAGCCCTAGCGGGACAGGGGAAGCTTTCTTT.

V gene TRBV6-1 combines with J gene TRBJ1-5, with D perhaps matching TRBD1 (5 bases). CDR1 MNHNS and CDR2 SASEGT come from the germline V gene. Deletions cut 8 bases from V and 3 bases from J, with 14 bases between. The CDR3 is 14 residues long. In DNA form, the CDR3 reads TGTGCCAGCCAGACAGAGCCAGACAATCAGCCCCAGCATTTT. Amino acids: CASQTEPDNQPQHF.

Comment on this clone: A read error is the likely source, as a far larger clone sits one nucleotide away. This CDR3 is also generated by other DNA sequences in the sample. The chain links TRBV6-6 to TRBJ2-3; the D gene is possibly TRBD2 (6 bases). Trimming took 9 bases from V and 2 from J, leaving 18 bases between them. Germline CDR1 reads MNHNY; CDR2 reads SVGAGI (reference sequence). The CDR3 runs to 15 residues. The CDR3 region has the DNA TGTGCCAGTAGGACCGCGGGGCCATCCACAGATACGCAGTATTTT. Translation: CASRTAGPSTDTQYF.

V is TRBV4-1 and J is TRBJ1-2; D unresolved. This CDR3 is built from 16 residues. V lost 0 bases, J lost 5 bases, and 16 bases lay in between. Looked up from germline, CDR1 is MGHRA and CDR2 is YSYEKL. The CDR3 spells CASSQEHRVSDYGYTF. CDR3 nucleotides: TGCGCCAGCAGCCAAGAACATCGGGTATCGGATTATGGCTACACCTTC.